The clone carrying this T cell receptor (beta chain) was picked up many times. These data belong to a study of T cells in Graves' hyperthyroidism and ophthalmopathy. The CDR3 length is 13 residues. V gave up 3 bases and J gave up 2 bases, with 7 bases separating them. CDR1 and CDR2 from the germline V gene are MNHEY and SMNVEV (reference sequence). Template material for amplifying TCR beta CDR3 regions consisted of RNA transcripts. HTBI primers were employed in a first-round RT-PCR of the TCR CDR3. Each CDR3 protein gets one entry after TCRdb re-called the multiplex PCR reads with MiXCR. This sample yields approximately 410,000 distinct CDR3 sequences, of which approximately 14% are seen a single time; approximately 5.8% belongs to the top ten. The source of the PBMCs was 8 to 10 ml of fresh peripheral blood.

Sequencing was carried out using blood. The TCR comes from a woman under 30 with Graves' hyperthyroidism. The gene calls are TRBV27 and TRBJ2-5, with a possible D match to TRBD2 (5 bases). DNA of the CDR3: TGTGCCAGCAGTTTCGGGGAGCAAGAGACCCAGTACTTC. This sequence encodes CASSFGEQETQYF.